Presented here are 28 T cell receptor beta chains from one specimen sequenced in a study of PD-L1 blockade in urothelial cancer. The sample's time point: peripheral blood 6 weeks after treatment start. The assay was immunoSEQ multiplex PCR, and TCRdb's table has in-frame clones only and misses some. This sample has some 120,000 clones, with around 89% found just once. The sequencing here drew on PBMCs, taken around atezolizumab (anti-PD-L1) treatment. Source of these receptors: a man in his 60s with urothelial cancer.

This clone occurred once. The gene calls are TRBV6-5 and TRBJ1-2; D is unresolved. This CDR3 has 13 amino acids. Germline CDR1 is MNHEY and CDR2 is SVGAGI. V was trimmed by 8 bases and J by 4 bases, leaving 14 bases between them. The CDR3 DNA follows: TGTGCCAGCCAAAAAAGAGGGATCTATGGCTACACCTTC. Translated, it gives CASQKRGIYGYTF.

The chain joins TRBV11-2 to TRBJ2-5, with TRBD2 as a possible D gene (5 bases). Trimming removed 0 bases from V and 7 bases from J, with 12 bases in between. Germline V gene lookup returns CDR1 SGHAT and CDR2 FQNNGV. This CDR3 contains 14 residues. As DNA, the CDR3 is TGTGCCAGCAGCTTAGATCGCGAGGGAGTGACCCAGTACTTC. Its translation: CASSLDREGVTQYF.

This clone appeared once. The chain links TRBV2 to TRBJ2-4; TRBD1 is a possible D gene (6 bases). V was shortened by 6 bases and J by 6 bases, with 15 bases between the two germline ends. This CDR3 is 14 amino acids long. Germline CDR1 and CDR2: SNHLY and FYNNEI. As DNA, the CDR3 is TGTGCCAGCAGCGCCAGGGGTGAATTAAACATTCAGTACTTC. Its protein is CASSARGELNIQYF.

This clone appeared a few times. The J gene is TRBJ1-2, the V gene TRBV21-1. TRBV21-1 is assigned pseudogene status. The CDR3 consists of 12 residues. CDR3 region: CAPWEGLSGYTF. The CDR3, as DNA: TGTGCCCCTTGGGAGGGGTTAAGCGGCTACACCTTC.

J is TRBJ2-3 and V is TRBV5-1, with 8 nucleotides matching TRBD1. The germline gives CDR1 SGHRS, CDR2 YFSETQ. V lost 2 bases to trimming and J lost 2 bases; unmatched junction nucleotides: 4. CDR3 length: 15 amino acids. The CDR3 coding sequence is TGCGCCAGCAGCTTCCAGGACAGGGTCACAGATACGCAGTATTTT. It codes for CASSFQDRVTDTQYF.

As DNA, the CDR3 is TGTGCCAGCAGTTACGACACTAGCGCCTCCTACAATGAGCAGTTCTTC. It codes for CASSYDTSASYNEQFF. The chain couples TRBV6-5 to TRBJ2-1; 7 nucleotides line up with TRBD2. The trim removed 2 bases at V and 0 bases at J, leaving 4 bases unmatched. The CDR3 has 16 amino acids. CDR1 and CDR2 (germline): MNHEY, SVGAGI.

V is TRBV6-4 and J is TRBJ1-6, with a possible D match to TRBD1 (6 bases). The CDR3 extends over 14 amino acids. Trimming cost V 2 bases and J 8 bases, with 10 bases left between them. Germline CDR1 and CDR2: MRHNA and SNTAGT. The CDR3 region is CASSDTGGHSPLHF. The CDR3 nucleotides are TGTGCCAGCAGTGACACCGGGGGGCATTCACCCCTCCACTTT.

The chain recombines TRBV7-9 with TRBJ1-2, with 12 bases matching TRBD1. Per the germline V gene, CDR1 is SEHNR and CDR2 is FQNEAQ (reference sequence). The J segment lost 7 bases and the V segment lost 4 bases, leaving 7 bases of the junction unmatched. The CDR3 consists of 15 residues. DNA of the CDR3: TGTGCCAGCAGCTACCCGGGACAGGGGGCATCTGGCTACACCTTC. Translated: CASSYPGQGASGYTF.

The chain is built from TRBV11-2 and TRBJ1-2; 7 nucleotides agree with TRBD1. Germline trimming cut 5 bases from V and 4 bases from J; bases unmatched to any gene: 10. The CDR3 length is 15 residues. Germline V gives CDR1 SGHAT, CDR2 FQNNGV. CDR3 sequence reads: CASSISGQASYGYTF. The CDR3 DNA follows: TGTGCCAGCAGCATCTCCGGACAGGCTTCCTATGGCTACACCTTC.

This CDR3 reads CASSLQGTEAFF. CDR3 in DNA: TGCGCCAGCAGCTTGCAGGGGACTGAAGCTTTCTTT. The chain couples TRBV5-1 to TRBJ1-1, with D maybe TRBD1 (6 bases). Germline V CDR1 and CDR2: SGHRS, YFSETQ. Deletions cut 1 base from V and 5 bases from J, with 6 bases between. This CDR3 contains 12 residues.

The rearrangement joins TRBV5-4 to TRBJ2-2; 8 bases are a match to TRBD1. After removal of 4 bases from V and 3 bases from J, the junction contained 5 bases not matched to a gene. Germline V lookup: CDR1 SGHNT, CDR2 YYREEE (reference sequence). CDR3 size: 15 residues. The CDR3 region is CASSQTGVDTGELFF. The CDR3 nucleotides are TGTGCCAGCAGCCAGACAGGGGTCGACACCGGGGAGCTGTTTTTT.

The chain recombines TRBV29-1 with TRBJ2-5, with TRBD1 as a possible D gene (8 bases). The CDR3 consists of 17 residues. CDR1 SQVTM and CDR2 ANQGSEA come from the germline V gene. The V end was cut by 6 bases, the J end by 2 bases, with 25 bases between. In DNA form, the CDR3 reads TGCAGCGTCGAGGGGGGGCTGGGGCAGGGGGCTCAAGAGACCCAGTACTTC. This sequence encodes CSVEGGLGQGAQETQYF.

J is TRBJ2-5 and V is TRBV28; 8 bases align to TRBD1. The CDR3 runs to 13 residues. The germline CDR1 and CDR2 sequences are MDHEN and SYDVKM. V gave up 6 bases and J gave up 1 base; unmatched junction bases: 1. The CDR3 bases are TGTGCCAGCAGAGGGACAGGCCAAGAGACCCAGTACTTC. This encodes CASRGTGQETQYF.

V usage is TRBV7-7 and J usage is TRBJ2-5; 9 bases are a match to TRBD1. This CDR3 contains 14 residues. The germline CDR1 and CDR2 sequences are SSHAT and FNYEAQ (reference sequence). Germline trimming cut 3 bases from V and 4 bases from J; bases unmatched to any gene: 3. The CDR3 sequence is CASSFGTGLETQYF. The DNA of the CDR3 is TGTGCCAGCAGCTTCGGGACAGGGTTAGAGACCCAGTACTTC.

This sequence joins TRBV6-1 and TRBJ1-2; 9 bases map to TRBD1. Germline CDR1 and CDR2: MNHNS and SASEGT. V shed 3 bases and J 9 bases; nucleotides not matched to a gene: 5. This CDR3 spans 13 amino acids. CDR3 sequence (DNA): TGTGCCAGCAGTGATACAGGGGGCGCCCGCTACACCTTC. Protein sequence: CASSDTGGARYTF.

This clone was observed once. V gene TRBV21-1 combines with J gene TRBJ1-5. TRBV21-1 has pseudogene status. CDR3 length: 16 residues. As DNA, the CDR3 is TGTGCCAGCAGCTCTGGGGGGATCGTTAGCAATCAGCCCCAGCATTTT. This encodes CASSSGGIVSNQPQHF.

This clone appeared a single time. CDR3 sequence: CASSWGVGRASSGANVLTF. The CDR3 DNA reads as TGTGCCAGTAGTTGGGGGGTCGGGAGGGCCTCCTCTGGGGCCAACGTCCTGACTTTC. V is TRBV19 and J is TRBJ2-6; 8 bases agree with TRBD2. The CDR3 runs to 19 residues. In germline, CDR1 is LNHDA, CDR2 SQIVND (reference sequence). V was pared by 5 bases and J by 0 bases, with 12 bases of the junction left unmatched.

The chain recombines TRBV25-1 with TRBJ1-4; D possibly corresponds to TRBD1 (5 bases). Germline V gene data show CDR1 as MGHDK and CDR2 as SYGVNS. The CDR3 consists of 17 residues. V gave up 2 bases and J gave up 0 bases, with 13 bases separating them. The CDR3 DNA sequence: TGTGCCAGCAGTGAAATCAGGGAGGCAGCAACTAATGAAAAACTGTTTTTT. This gives the protein CASSEIREAATNEKLFF.

The chain combines TRBV11-2 with TRBJ2-4; 7 bases fit TRBD1. The ends lost 6 bases at V and 7 bases at J; junction bases unmatched: 6. This CDR3 spans 13 amino acids. Germline assignment: CDR1 SGHAT and CDR2 FQNNGV. CDR3 in DNA: TGTGCCAGCAGACAGGGACAGAGGAACATTCAGTACTTC. Amino acid sequence: CASRQGQRNIQYF. The whole variable domain, remainder taken from reference TRBV11-2 and TRBJ2-4, is EAGVAQSPRYKIIEKRQSVAFWCNPISGHATLYWYQQILGQGPKLLIQFQNNGVVDDSQLPKDRFSAERLKGVDSTLKIQPAKLEDSAVYLCASRQGQRNIQYFGAGTRLSVL.

This chain connects TRBV19 to TRBJ1-1, with D maybe TRBD1 (5 bases). V lost 0 bases and J lost 4, with 9 bases in between. Germline V CDR1 and CDR2: LNHDA, SQIVND (reference sequence). This CDR3 contains 14 residues. CDR3 bases: TGTGCCAGTAGTATAGATCGGGGGGGCACTGAAGCTTTCTTT. Translation: CASSIDRGGTEAFF. Variable domain in full (rest from reference TRBV19 and TRBJ1-1): DGGITQSPKYLFRKEGQNVTLSCEQNLNHDAMYWYRQDPGQGLRLIYYSQIVNDFQKGDIAEGYSVSREKKESFPLTVTSAQKNPTAFYLCASSIDRGGTEAFFGQGTRLTVV.

J is TRBJ2-7 and V is TRBV2; 11 nucleotides match TRBD2. Germline CDR1 reads SNHLY; CDR2 reads FYNNEI. The CDR3 is 13 residues long. Trimming cost V 10 bases and J 5 bases; bases outside gene matches: 7. The CDR3 sequence is CATKTSGNHEQYF. The CDR3 region has the DNA TGTGCCACCAAGACTAGCGGGAACCACGAGCAGTACTTC. Based on the CDR3 plus reference TRBV2 and TRBJ2-7, the full variable domain is EPEVTQTPSHQVTQMGQEVILRCVPISNHLYFYWYRQILGQKVEFLVSFYNNEISEKSEIFDDQFSVERPDGSNFTLKIRSTKLEDSAMYFCATKTSGNHEQYFGPGTRLTVT.

The chain carries TRBV5-1 and TRBJ1-4; the D is unclear. Germline lookup yields CDR1 SGHRS and CDR2 YFSETQ. The CDR3 loop spans 15 amino acids. Trimming stripped 0 bases from V and 7 bases from J, with 13 bases between. The CDR3: CASSLAAGRGEKLFF. CDR3 in DNA: TGCGCCAGCAGCTTGGCGGCAGGACGGGGTGAAAAACTGTTTTTT.

This chain connects TRBV6-1 to TRBJ1-2; the match to TRBD1 covers 7 bases. CDR1 MNHNS and CDR2 SASEGT come from the germline V gene. The CDR3 sequence is 16 residues long. The V segment lost 4 bases and the J segment 4 bases; nucleotides outside the gene matches: 12. CDR3 residues: CASSAHRGGRVYGYTF. Written as DNA, the CDR3 is TGTGCCAGCAGTGCCCACAGGGGTGGTCGAGTCTATGGCTACACCTTC.

The J gene is TRBJ2-5, the V gene TRBV7-2, with TRBD2 matching over 13 bases. Germline V gives CDR1 SGHTA, CDR2 FQGNSA. The CDR3 covers 16 residues. With 4 bases clipped from V and 5 bases from J, the junction kept 7 bases outside the gene matches. The CDR3 DNA is TGTGCCAGCAGCTCACTAGCGGGGGGGCTAGGGGAGACCCAGTACTTC. It translates to CASSSLAGGLGETQYF.

This clone occurred once. V usage is TRBV5-6 and J usage is TRBJ2-3, with TRBD2 identical over 10 bases. The CDR3 consists of 15 residues. Trimming at V came to 1 base and at J to 3 bases, leaving 2 bases not matched to a gene. CDR1 and CDR2 (germline): SGHDT, YYEEEE. CDR3 bases: TGTGCCAGCAGCTTGAGCGGGAGGGTAACAGATACGCAGTATTTT. Translating gives CASSLSGRVTDTQYF.

The chain employs TRBV6-6 and TRBJ2-7, with 7 bases lining up with TRBD2. CDR3 length equals 15 residues. The V gene end was trimmed by 4 bases and the J gene end by 1 base; junction bases not matched to a gene: 7. CDR1 MNHNY and CDR2 SVGAGI come from the germline V gene (reference sequence). As DNA, the CDR3 is TGTGCCAGCAGTTTACTAGCGTACTCTTCCTACGAGCAGTACTTC. It translates to CASSLLAYSSYEQYF.

This clone was counted a few times. The chain has TRBV5-1 and TRBJ1-2; 7 bases are shared with TRBD1. The CDR3 spans 14 residues. J was trimmed by 2 bases and V by 2 bases; bases with no gene match: 3. Germline-derived CDR1 and CDR2 are SGHRS and YFSETQ. The CDR3 loop is CASSFDRENYGYTF. The CDR3, as DNA: TGCGCCAGCAGCTTCGACAGGGAGAACTATGGCTACACCTTC.

This chain links TRBV12-5 with TRBJ2-7; tentatively, D is TRBD1 (5 bases). The CDR3 has 16 residues. Germline lookup yields CDR1 LGHNT and CDR2 FRNRAP. V lost 5 bases, J lost 5 bases, and 22 bases lay in between. CDR3 protein: CASGPPDSTDPNEQYF. The CDR3 coding sequence is TGTGCTAGTGGTCCGCCAGACAGCACCGACCCTAACGAGCAGTACTTC.